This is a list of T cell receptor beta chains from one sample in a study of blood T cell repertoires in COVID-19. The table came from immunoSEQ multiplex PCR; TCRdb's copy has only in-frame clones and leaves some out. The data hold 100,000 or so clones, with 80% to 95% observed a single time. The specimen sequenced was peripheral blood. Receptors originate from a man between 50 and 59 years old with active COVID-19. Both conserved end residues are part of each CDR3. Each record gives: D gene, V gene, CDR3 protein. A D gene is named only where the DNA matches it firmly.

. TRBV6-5 CASSYLQGRQPQHF
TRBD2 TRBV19 CASSTTSATDTQYF
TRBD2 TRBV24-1 CATSGREGYNEQFF
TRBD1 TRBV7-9 CASSLAAGTGTHEQYF
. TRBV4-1 CASSQDPREETQYF
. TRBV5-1 CASSLVTAVTNEKLFF
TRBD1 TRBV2 CASRQGPGNEQFF
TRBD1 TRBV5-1 CASSSGRGARGYTF
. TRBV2 CASLRTLNTGELFF
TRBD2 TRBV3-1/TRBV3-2 CASSQTSGQETQYF
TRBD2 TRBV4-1 CASSHEGTSGRIPLYEQYF
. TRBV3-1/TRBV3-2 CASSQVGEQYF
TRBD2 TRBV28 CASGIAGDTGELFF
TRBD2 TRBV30 CAWSGRLAGVSYNEQFF
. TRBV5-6 CASSIKGGPTNEKLFF
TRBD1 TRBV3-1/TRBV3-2 CASSHENRGWRNTEAFF
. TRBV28 CASTPGGMNTEAFF
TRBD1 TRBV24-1 CATRGGSFHEQFF
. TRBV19 CASSLVRETSQPQHF
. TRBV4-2 CASSQGEGALDEQYF
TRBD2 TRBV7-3 CASSLNSLAGGTNTGELFF
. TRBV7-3 CASSPGESHNEQFF
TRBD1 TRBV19 CASKDRVAANEKLFF
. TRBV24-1 CATSGGGSSYNEQFF
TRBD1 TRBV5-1 CASSYRTGAEDYTF
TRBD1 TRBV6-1 CASSEGAGGRIDYTF
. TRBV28 CASSTPGTGELFF
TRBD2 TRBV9 CASSPLTSGSTDTQYF
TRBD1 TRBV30 CAWSNRGITEAFF
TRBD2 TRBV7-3 CASSLDGGRQDTQYF
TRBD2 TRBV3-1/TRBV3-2 CASSQVDGLAGAVRKTQYF
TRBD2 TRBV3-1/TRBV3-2 CASSQTVIAGVETQYF
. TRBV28 CASAAGIQVLITDTQYF
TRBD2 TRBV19 CASSRGLAGGPSTDTQYF
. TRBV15 CATSRDGGQQFF
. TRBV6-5 CASSYGGRYEQYF
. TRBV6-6 CASSYSGDSEAFF
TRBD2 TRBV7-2 CASSLSGTIDDEQFF
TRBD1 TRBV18 CASSPGQTNEQYF
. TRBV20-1 CSASFGGQPLYSYNSPLHF
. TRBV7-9 CASSSSEVVNEQFF
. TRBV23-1 CASSQLAVDWELFF
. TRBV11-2 CASSPIMGTANEQFF